This T cell receptor beta chain emerged from a study of cytomegalovirus exposure and HLA in healthy donors. Both 60 Vbeta primers and 13 Jbeta primers went into the PCR. The table came from immunoSEQ multiplex PCR; TCRdb's copy has only in-frame clones and leaves some out. The table has about 150,000 clones, approximately 80% seen once. In its sample, this clone was seen once. Its antigen is unidentified. These donors counted as nominally healthy when sampled, but unrecorded immune exposures were likely. The CDR3 runs to 14 residues. V was shortened by 1 base and J by 6 bases, with 10 bases between the two germline ends. Germline V gene data show CDR1 as MDHEN and CDR2 as SYDVKM. Study conclusions and caveats: For presence/absence analyses, sequencing depth was assumed to be roughly uniform across donors.

This clonotype was sampled from a boy aged 2 to 9 in good health and CMV-seronegative. The source material was PBMCs. This chain links TRBV28 with TRBJ1-5, with D maybe TRBD1 (5 bases). The CDR3 region has the DNA TGTGCCAGCAGTTTATCTATGGGGGGTCAGCCCCAGCATTTT. It translates to CASSLSMGGQPQHF.